The T cell receptor (beta chain) under discussion was sequenced for a study of shared T cell receptors in the human thymus. The method was immunoSEQ multiplex PCR; TCRdb's version includes in-frame clones alone and lacks a portion of them. The table shows hundreds of thousands of clones, with roughly 94% occurring only once. This CDR3 is built from 14 residues. Germline loops: CDR1 WSHSY, CDR2 SAAADI. The ends lost 6 bases at V and 5 bases at J; junction bases unmatched: 7. The source material was thymocytes. This TCR was recovered from a human donor. The chain links TRBV10-2 to TRBJ2-5, with TRBD1 matching over 9 bases. CDR3 sequence: CASSRDREEETQYF. As DNA, the CDR3 is TGCGCCAGCAGCCGGGACAGGGAGGAGGAGACCCAGTACTTC.